Below are 9 T cell receptor beta chains sequenced from a single sample in a study of blood T cell repertoires in COVID-19. Only in-frame clones appear in the TCRdb table, and some are missing; sequencing was by immunoSEQ multiplex PCR. Among some 55,000 clones, 87% were seen once, and the ten largest hold roughly 7%. Sequenced input: peripheral blood. These receptors came from a man in his sixties with acute or convalescent COVID-19.

This clone was observed a few times. V is TRBV6-5 and J is TRBJ1-5, with D possibly being TRBD1 (6 bases). This CDR3 contains 14 residues. Between the trimmed V and J ends, which lost 5 bases and 1 base, there was a span of 9 bases. The germline CDR1 and CDR2 sequences are MNHEY and SVGAGI. Written as DNA, the CDR3 is TGTGCCAGCAGTCTTGGACAGAGCAATCAGCCCCAGCATTTT. It translates to CASSLGQSNQPQHF.

The chain joins TRBV9 to TRBJ2-3, with 14 bases identical to TRBD2. The CDR3 consists of 18 residues. Germline V gives CDR1 SGDLS, CDR2 YYNGEE. V was pared by 4 bases and J by 2 bases, with 9 bases of the junction left unmatched. CDR3 DNA sequence: TGTGCCAGCAGCTCAGGGACTAGCGGGGGCTGGGACACAGATACGCAGTATTTT. Encoded protein: CASSSGTSGGWDTDTQYF.

The V and J genes are TRBV4-1 and TRBJ1-1; 10 bases agree with TRBD1. With V trimmed by 4 bases and J by 1 base, 6 bases remained unmatched. The CDR3 spans 16 residues. From germline, CDR1 is MGHRA and CDR2 YSYEKL. The CDR3 sequence: CASSPRDRGGNTEAFF. The CDR3 DNA follows: TGCGCCAGCAGCCCGAGGGACAGGGGCGGGAACACTGAAGCTTTCTTT.

The V and J genes are TRBV7-2 and TRBJ1-5; no clear D. The germline gives CDR1 SGHTA, CDR2 FQGNSA. The V gene lost 5 bases and the J gene lost 0 bases, with 14 bases spanning the gap. CDR3 length equals 16 residues. The CDR3 region has the DNA TGTGCCAGCAGCGAAGGCACAGTTTATAGCAATCAGCCCCAGCATTTT. Amino acids: CASSEGTVYSNQPQHF. Supplemented by reference TRBV7-2 and TRBJ1-5, the full variable domain reads GAGVSQSPSNKVTEKGKDVELRCDPISGHTALYWYRQSLGQGLEFLIYFQGNSAPDKSGLPSDRFSAERTGGSVSTLTIQRTQQEDSAVYLCASSEGTVYSNQPQHFGDGTRLSIL.

The chain joins TRBV15 to TRBJ2-1; TRBD2 might be the D (5 bases). The CDR3 length is 13 residues. Trimming cost V 5 bases and J 5 bases, with 10 bases left between them. Per the germline V gene, CDR1 is LNHNV and CDR2 is YYDKDF (reference sequence). The CDR3 DNA follows: TGTGCCACCAGCTTCCGACTAAACAATGAGCAGTTCTTC. Translating it yields CATSFRLNNEQFF.

This CDR3 reads CASSRSSDTQYF. CDR3 DNA: TGCGCCAGCAGCCGGAGCTCAGATACGCAGTATTTT. This chain joins TRBV10-1 and TRBJ2-3, with D unresolved. V shed 6 bases and J shed 4 bases, with 8 bases lying between them. The CDR3 runs 12 residues. In germline, CDR1 is WNHNN, CDR2 SYGVQD (reference sequence).

This clone was recorded once. V is TRBV9 and J is TRBJ2-3, with TRBD2 matching over 12 bases. Looked up from germline, CDR1 is SGDLS and CDR2 is YYNGEE. CDR3 length: 16 amino acids. J lost 4 bases, V lost 0 bases, and 3 bases had no gene match. The CDR3: CASSVDPSGGADTQYF. DNA for the CDR3: TGTGCCAGCAGCGTAGACCCTAGCGGGGGGGCAGATACGCAGTATTTT. Looking up the rest from reference TRBV9 and TRBJ2-3 gives the full variable domain: DSGVTQTPKHLITATGQRVTLRCSPRSGDLSVYWYQQSLDQGLQFLIQYYNGEERAKGNILERFSAQQFPDLHSELNLSSLELGDSALYFCASSVDPSGGADTQYFGPGTRLTVL.

The genes are TRBV6-2 or TRBV6-3 and TRBJ1-1, with D unclear. The CDR3 totals 14 residues. The V and J ends lost 2 bases and 5 bases respectively, with 12 bases between them. Germline assignment: CDR1 MNHEY and CDR2 SVGEGT. The CDR3 nucleotides read TGTGCCAGCAGTTACGGCGGGGTCATGACTGAAGCTTTCTTT. It codes for CASSYGGVMTEAFF.

V is TRBV4-2 and J is TRBJ1-2, with TRBD1 matching 9 bases. This CDR3 comprises 16 residues. Germline CDR1 and CDR2: LGHNA and YNFKEQ. The V and J ends lost 2 bases and 8 bases, in that order; junction bases with no gene match: 12. This CDR3 is CASSQSGDRVLGGYTF. The CDR3 DNA reads TGTGCCAGCAGCCAAAGTGGGGACAGGGTTTTGGGCGGCTACACCTTC.